A selection of T cell receptor beta chains follows, all from one sample in a study of monozygotic twins with inflammatory bowel disease. TCRdb re-called the 5' RACE reads and shows each CDR3 protein once, DNA omitted. This sample contains 300,000 to 350,000 distinct CDR3 sequences. Sample: blood. The receptor source for this set is a human donor with ulcerative colitis or Crohn's disease, or a healthy co-twin of an affected twin (not recorded which). The CDR3 runs from the conserved cysteine through the conserved F or W.

TRBV27	TRBJ2-4	CASSLGRAKNIQYF
TRBV6-5	TRBJ2-1	CASSYDPRQGDEQFF
TRBV11-2	TRBJ2-3	CASSLDYALHTQYF
TRBV2	TRBJ1-6	CASSGTRANSPLHF
TRBV5-1	TRBJ2-1	CASSDPYRGTYNEQFF
TRBV5-1	TRBJ2-6	CASSLGLQLSGANVLTF
TRBV20-1	TRBJ1-5	CSARGGTGPQHF
TRBV15	TRBJ1-1	CATSRAYGQNTEAFF
TRBV5-1	TRBJ1-4	CASSLEGGTEKLFF
TRBV14	TRBJ2-7	CASSQDFGRNYEQYF
TRBV12-3/TRBV12-4	TRBJ1-5	CASSFQGYDQPQHF
TRBV28	TRBJ1-1	CASSLYRQGAGVEAFF
TRBV30	TRBJ1-4	CAWKGSGATNEKLYF
TRBV7-2	TRBJ1-5	CASSLERGAGNQPQHF
TRBV10-2	TRBJ2-3	CASRSSSTQYF
TRBV7-6	TRBJ2-7	CASSPGTSGNHEQYF
TRBV7-9	TRBJ2-1	CASSFVIGPSYNEQFF